Presented here are 7 T cell receptor beta chains from one specimen sequenced in a study of vaccination and CD4 T cells after COVID-19. The Oncomine TCR Beta short-read assay was what sequenced the DNA obtained from cultured CD4+ T cells. MiXCR, applied by TCRdb to the PCR reads, yields one record per CDR3 protein. The sample lists 6,500 to 8,000 distinct CDR3 sequences, about 70% occurring once. No antigen is known for these receptors. The treatment is: roughly ten-day PBMC culture with coronavirus spike peptide pools or control peptides (ViraFEST assay). An unexposed donor provided the CD4+ T cells, which were collected before the COVID-19 pandemic (2011-2018). The sequencing sample was made of CD4+ T cells from blood, cultured in vitro. Receptors originate from a human donor in good health.

The rearrangement links TRBV10-3 to TRBJ1-2; 8 bases are shared with TRBD1. This CDR3 has 12 residues. In germline, CDR1 is ENHRY, CDR2 SYGVKD. With V trimmed by 10 bases and J by 3 bases, 4 bases remained unmatched. CDR3 nucleotides: TGTGCCAACAGGGACAGGCACTATGGCTACACCTTC. Its protein is CANRDRHYGYTF.

The chain links TRBV7-2 to TRBJ2-1; D is ambiguous. V was shortened by 5 bases and J by 6 bases, with 5 bases between the two germline ends. The CDR3 is made up of 11 amino acids. From germline, CDR1 is SGHTA and CDR2 FQGNSA. This chain's CDR3 is CASSPGNEQFF. For the CDR3, the DNA is TGTGCCAGCAGCCCCGGCAATGAGCAGTTCTTC. Looking up the rest from reference TRBV7-2 and TRBJ2-1 gives the full variable domain: GAGVSQSPSNKVTEKGKDVELRCDPISGHTALYWYRQSLGQGLEFLIYFQGNSAPDKSGLPSDRFSAERTGGSVSTLTIQRTQQEDSAVYLCASSPGNEQFFGPGTRLTVL.

This chain uses TRBV25-1 with TRBJ1-2; the D gene is possibly TRBD1 (5 bases). The CDR3 is made up of 19 amino acids. CDR1 and CDR2 (germline): MGHDK, SYGVNS. The V gene lost 0 bases and the J gene lost 4 bases, with 24 bases spanning the gap. This chain's CDR3 is CASSEYRWEQAFGIYGYTF. CDR3 in DNA: TGTGCCAGCAGTGAATATCGTTGGGAACAGGCCTTCGGGATCTATGGCTACACCTTC.

This chain connects TRBV19 to TRBJ2-1; D is possibly TRBD1 (5 bases). CDR1 is LNHDA and CDR2 is SQIVND in the germline V gene (reference sequence). The CDR3 is made up of 13 amino acids. V was pared by 4 bases and J by 4 bases, with 8 bases between. The CDR3 DNA reads TGTGCCAGTAGTACGACAGTTTACAATGAGCAGTTCTTC. Translated, it gives CASSTTVYNEQFF. Together with reference TRBV19 and TRBJ2-1, the CDR3 gives the full variable domain: DGGITQSPKYLFRKEGQNVTLSCEQNLNHDAMYWYRQDPGQGLRLIYYSQIVNDFQKGDIAEGYSVSREKKESFPLTVTSAQKNPTAFYLCASSTTVYNEQFFGPGTRLTVL.

This clonotype occurred a few times. The rearrangement uses TRBV30 and TRBJ1-1; D may be TRBD1 (6 bases). Germline V gene sequence: CDR1 GTSNPN, CDR2 SVGIG (reference sequence). This CDR3 region has 11 residues. Trimming removed 8 bases from V and 4 bases from J, with 11 bases in between. The CDR3 reads CAVQGFTEAFF. For the CDR3, the DNA is TGTGCCGTACAGGGCTTCACTGAAGCTTTCTTT.

V usage is TRBV20-1 and J usage is TRBJ2-1; D remains unclear. From germline, CDR1 is DFQATT and CDR2 SNEGSKA (reference sequence). This CDR3 has 15 residues. V lost 0 bases and J lost 1, with 10 bases in between. The CDR3 nucleotides are TGCAGTGCTAGAGATCTTCGCTTATCCTACAATGAGCAGTTCTTC. Protein sequence: CSARDLRLSYNEQFF.

The DNA for the CDR3 is TGTGCCAGCTCAAGTGAATATGGACGCGGCAATCAGCCCCAGCATTTT. It codes for CASSSEYGRGNQPQHF. The chain uses TRBV18 and TRBJ1-5, with D uncertain. CDR1 and CDR2 from the germline V gene are KGHSH and LQKENI. Trimming took off 5 bases at V and 2 bases at J, with 16 bases between the two ends. The CDR3 has 16 amino acids.